This T cell receptor beta chain was captured by sequencing in a study of Ad26.COV2.S vaccination and SARS-CoV-2 variants. For the study at large: Into the muscle, Ad26.COV2.S was dosed once or twice, 56 days apart. Study-wide results and caveats: Possibly, TCR breadth and depth analyses underestimated total T cell responses. Placebo and vaccine recipients had non-spike TCR breadth that was similar.

Turning to this clone: The antigen is unknown.

Using immunoSEQ multiplex PCR, the repertoire was profiled, and TCRdb retains in-frame clones only, with some absent. The sample contains approximately 280,000 clones, roughly 86% of which appear only once. Treatment specified: roughly 19 received Ad26.COV2.S at low or high dose, single or two shots; roughly five received placebo; per-sample allocation not given. The samples were gathered on day 63 after the first injection of vaccine or placebo. Within Boston, the person who donated was an adult of 18-55 years. The TCR sequence derives from a person aged 18-60 years who received the Ad26.COV2.S COVID-19 vaccine or a placebo. Sequenced here: peripheral blood, sampled in a trial of Ad26.COV2.S vaccine versus placebo.

CDR3 amino acids: CATSRGNSVPFF. CDR3 DNA: TGTGCCACCAGCAGAGGGAACAGTGTACCTTTCTTT. This sequence joins TRBV15 and TRBJ1-1; D gene ambiguous. The germline gives CDR1 LNHNV, CDR2 YYDKDF (reference sequence). This CDR3 contains 12 residues. The germline V and J ends were trimmed by 1 base and 12 bases, with 12 bases remaining between them.